This is a list of T cell receptor beta chains from one sample in a study of regulatory T cells in long-lasting Graves disease. TCRdb re-called the multiplex PCR reads through MiXCR, storing one row per CDR3 protein. The table records 450,000 or so distinct CDR3 sequences, about 20% of them present only once. Sequencing used peripheral blood mononuclear cells (PBMCs), obtained when the disease was refractory, from a patient treated with antithyroid drugs. The receptors were gathered from a female donor with Graves disease. The CDR3 runs from the conserved cysteine through the conserved F or W. The D gene is left open where the match is weak. Rows may omit the clone size; those that give it use once, few, many or a size class.

cdr3_aa	cdr3_nt	clone_size	v_call	j_call	d_call
CASSEGSLATDYNEQFF	TGTGCCAGCAGTGAAGGGTCCCTAGCGACGGATTACAATGAGCAGTTCTTC	few	TRBV2	TRBJ2-1	.
CATSSAGGRVYEQYF	TGTGCCACCTCGTCAGCGGGGGGTAGAGTGTACGAGCAGTACTTC	many	TRBV19	TRBJ2-7	TRBD2
CASSIHRDSYIQYF	TGTGCCAGCAGCATCCACCGGGACTCATACATTCAGTACTTC	many	TRBV11-2	TRBJ2-4	.
CASSLRRAARGELFF	TGTGCCAGCAGTTTGCGTAGGGCGGCCCGAGGGGAGCTGTTTTTT	many	TRBV28	TRBJ2-2	.
CSARPAKGAHNEQFF	TGCAGTGCAAGGCCCGCGAAGGGGGCCCACAATGAGCAGTTCTTC	few	TRBV20-1	TRBJ2-1	TRBD1
CAWSPPTRINEQFF	TGTGCCTGGAGTCCACCGACCAGGATTAATGAGCAGTTCTTC	once	TRBV30	TRBJ2-1	.
CASSPGTGSYEQCF	TGTGCCAGCAGCCCAGGGACAGGCTCCTACGAGCAGTGCTTC	.	TRBV6-2/TRBV6-3	TRBJ2-7	TRBD1
CSARDRVFWEQYF	TGCAGTGCTAGAGATCGGGTCTTTTGGGAGCAGTACTTC	.	TRBV20-1	TRBJ2-7	.
CASSLAGFPYEQYF	TGTGCCAGCAGCTTGGCCGGATTCCCCTACGAGCAGTACTTC	many	TRBV5-8	TRBJ2-7	.
CASSAEVSQETQYF	TGTGCCAGCAGCGCGGAAGTTTCCCAGGAGACCCAGTACTTC	.	TRBV7-9	TRBJ2-5	.
CASNNPGQAYEQYF	TGTGCCAGCAATAACCCGGGACAAGCCTACGAGCAGTACTTC	many	TRBV2	TRBJ2-7	.
CASSPLDAFNQPQHF	TGTGCCAGCAGCCCATTGGACGCCTTCAATCAGCCCCAGCATTTT	many	TRBV27	TRBJ1-5	.
CASSSRGGSFTEAFF	TGTGCCAGCAGTAGCCGGGGGGGGTCGTTCACTGAAGCTTTCTTT	many	TRBV2	TRBJ1-1	.
CSVVIRGPWTEAFF	TGCAGCGTTGTAATAAGGGGGCCGTGGACTGAAGCTTTCTTT	.	TRBV29-1	TRBJ1-1	TRBD1
CASSQVGEGIQYEQYF	TGTGCCAGCAGCCAAGTCGGCGAGGGTATTCAGTACGAGCAGTACTTC	few	TRBV4-2	TRBJ2-7	.
CASSGGTSGSYEQYF	TGTGCCAGCAGTGGCGGGACTAGCGGGTCTTACGAGCAGTACTTC	many	TRBV6-1	TRBJ2-7	TRBD2
CATTTNTGELFF	TGTGCCACCACTACGAACACCGGGGAGCTGTTTTTT	few	TRBV24-1	TRBJ2-2	.
CASRGQGSNQPQHF	TGTGCCAGCAGGGGACAGGGCAGCAATCAGCCCCAGCATTTT	many	TRBV6-1	TRBJ1-5	TRBD1
CASTLRAGNIYEQYF	TGTGCCAGCACCCTACGAGCGGGGAACATCTACGAGCAGTACTTC	many	TRBV6-1	TRBJ2-7	TRBD2
CASSPRGGGQETQYF	TGTGCCAGCAGTCCCCGAGGGGGTGGGCAAGAGACCCAGTACTTC	few	TRBV6-1	TRBJ2-5	.
CASCPGEETQYF	TGTGCCAGCTGCCCAGGGGAAGAGACCCAGTACTTC	many	TRBV7-9	TRBJ2-5	.
CASSLEASPQETQYF	TGTGCCAGCAGCTTAGAGGCGAGTCCCCAAGAGACCCAGTACTTC	.	TRBV7-2	TRBJ2-5	.
CASSLGQIPYEQYF	TGTGCCAGCAGCTTAGGGCAGATCCCCTACGAGCAGTACTTC	many	TRBV7-2	TRBJ2-7	.
CASSLAGGPGGRPHEQYF	TGTGCCAGCAGCTTAGCGGGGGGTCCGGGCGGGAGGCCCCACGAGCAGTACTTC	many	TRBV7-8	TRBJ2-7	TRBD2
CASSEAGGAIDNYNEQFF	TGTGCCAGCAGTGAAGCAGGTGGCGCCATAGACAACTACAATGAGCAGTTCTTC	.	TRBV2	TRBJ2-1	.
CASSIRHDGGGNQPQHF	TGTGCCAGCAGTATACGACACGACGGGGGAGGAAATCAGCCCCAGCATTTT	few	TRBV7-2	TRBJ1-5	.
CASSSRKGLAGPSYNEQFF	TGTGCCAGCAGTTCCCGAAAGGGGCTAGCGGGACCCTCCTACAATGAGCAGTTCTTC	few	TRBV6-2/TRBV6-3	TRBJ2-1	TRBD2
CASSGTGAYEQYF	TGTGCCAGCAGTGGGACAGGGGCCTACGAGCAGTACTTC	many	TRBV19	TRBJ2-7	TRBD1
CASSQGTSSYNEQFF	TGTGCCAGCAGCCAAGGGACTAGCAGTTACAATGAGCAGTTCTTC	.	TRBV7-2	TRBJ2-1	TRBD2
CASSLSQVPNEKLFF	TGTGCCAGCAGCTTGTCGCAGGTTCCGAATGAAAAACTGTTTTTT	.	TRBV5-6	TRBJ1-4	.
CASSLVPAGGEQYF	TGTGCCAGCAGTTTAGTTCCAGCGGGAGGCGAGCAGTACTTC	.	TRBV2	TRBJ2-7	TRBD2
CASSQLEGPQHF	TGTGCCAGCAGCCAATTGGAGGGGCCCCAGCATTTT	few	TRBV3-1	TRBJ1-5	.
CASSTDGFTEAFF	TGCGCCAGCAGCACGGACGGATTCACTGAAGCTTTCTTT	few	TRBV5-1	TRBJ1-1	.
CASSYDPAGGPYEQFF	TGTGCCAGCAGTTACGATCCAGCGGGAGGGCCCTATGAGCAGTTCTTC	.	TRBV6-5	TRBJ2-1	TRBD2
CAISEDAVNTGELFF	TGTGCCATCAGTGAGGATGCCGTCAACACCGGGGAGCTGTTTTTT	few	TRBV10-3	TRBJ2-2	.
CSALLLQTNYGYTF	TGCAGTGCACTACTTCTCCAGACCAACTATGGCTACACCTTC	many	TRBV20-1	TRBJ1-2	.
CASAPGVTDTQYF	TGTGCTAGCGCCCCGGGGGTCACGGATACGCAGTATTTT	.	TRBV7-7	TRBJ2-3	.
CASSFGVSGELFF	TGTGCCAGCAGTTTTGGGGTTTCCGGGGAGCTGTTTTTT	many	TRBV12-3/TRBV12-4	TRBJ2-2	.
CASVHGPSYEQYF	TGTGCTAGTGTCCACGGCCCATCCTACGAGCAGTACTTC	.	TRBV12-5	TRBJ2-7	.
CASSLTGGGASSYEQYF	TGTGCCAGCAGTTTAACGGGAGGTGGTGCCAGCTCCTACGAGCAGTACTTC	few	TRBV27	TRBJ2-7	TRBD2
CSVPSSAGAGGRRTDTQYF	TGCAGCGTCCCGTCGTCGGCCGGGGCGGGAGGGCGTCGGACAGATACGCAGTATTTT	few	TRBV29-1	TRBJ2-3	TRBD2
CASSEVGFYF	TGTGCCAGCAGTGAAGTTGGCTTCTACTTC	many	TRBV2	TRBJ2-4	.
CSARESGAKNIQYF	TGCAGTGCTAGGGAAAGCGGAGCCAAAAACATTCAGTACTTC	few	TRBV20-1	TRBJ2-4	.
CASSILPGGTYEQYF	TGTGCCAGTAGTATCTTGCCAGGGGGCACCTACGAGCAGTACTTC	few	TRBV19	TRBJ2-7	TRBD1
CASALGQLYEQYF	TGTGCCAGCGCTTTGGGGCAACTCTACGAGCAGTACTTC	many	TRBV7-2	TRBJ2-7	.
CASSPKLAGEYNEQFF	TGCGCCAGCAGCCCGAAACTAGCGGGGGAGTACAATGAGCAGTTCTTC	.	TRBV5-1	TRBJ2-1	TRBD2